A single sample is the source of the 20 T cell receptor beta chains below, sequenced in a study of cytomegalovirus exposure and HLA in healthy donors. In the PCR, 60 Vbeta and 13 Jbeta primers were used. Assay: immunoSEQ multiplex PCR; the TCRdb copy retains only in-frame clones and omits some. The sample contains around 99,000 clones, under 85% of which appear only once. The sample taken for sequencing was PBMCs. These receptors originate from a male donor in good health and CMV-seronegative.

This rearrangement joins TRBV12-5 to TRBJ2-7; D perhaps matches TRBD1 (6 bases). Trimming removed 3 bases from V and 0 bases from J, with 21 bases in between. The length of the CDR3 is 18 residues. Germline CDR1 reads LGHNT; CDR2 reads FRNRAP. In nucleotides, the CDR3 is TGTGCTAGTGGTTTTCTCGTAGGTGACAGGCCTTTCTCCTACGAGCAGTACTTC. The encoded protein is CASGFLVGDRPFSYEQYF.

This rearrangement joins TRBV2 to TRBJ2-7, with D perhaps matching TRBD2 (7 bases). Germline V lookup: CDR1 SNHLY, CDR2 FYNNEI. V was cut by 4 bases and J by 7 bases, with 17 bases left in between. The CDR3 contains 14 residues. The CDR3 sequence: CASSVVGGREEQYF. The CDR3 bases are TGTGCCAGCAGTGTTGTGGGGGGGCGAGAAGAGCAGTACTTC.

The genes are TRBV28 and TRBJ2-5; D gene ambiguous. Germline V gene lookup returns CDR1 MDHEN and CDR2 SYDVKM. The CDR3 has 12 residues. Trimming took off 8 bases at V and 4 bases at J, with 11 bases between the two ends. Here the CDR3 reads CASRGPIETQYF. The CDR3 DNA reads TGTGCCAGCCGTGGGCCGATAGAGACCCAGTACTTC.

V gene TRBV2 combines with J gene TRBJ2-1, with 12 bases that match TRBD2. J lost 5 bases, V lost 6 bases, and 14 bases had no gene match. The length of the CDR3 is 18 residues. The germline V gene has CDR1 SNHLY and CDR2 FYNNEI. CDR3 coding DNA: TGTGCCAGCAGAACCGCGACCAAAAGACTAGCGGGAGACAATGAGCAGTTCTTC. The encoded protein is CASRTATKRLAGDNEQFF.

The genes are TRBV28 and TRBJ2-7; D gene ambiguous. Germline V gene data show CDR1 as MDHEN and CDR2 as SYDVKM. V lost 3 bases to trimming and J lost 0 bases, with 6 bases between them. The CDR3 runs to 13 residues. In DNA, the CDR3 is TGTGCCAGCAGTTTTGTCGTCTCCTACGAGCAGTACTTC. Protein sequence: CASSFVVSYEQYF.

The V and J genes are TRBV2 and TRBJ1-5; TRBD1 aligns across 12 bases. The germline gives CDR1 SNHLY, CDR2 FYNNEI. The CDR3 runs to 15 residues. After removal of 6 bases from V and 2 bases from J, the junction contained 2 bases not matched to a gene. As DNA, the CDR3 is TGTGCCAGCAGGGGACAGGGGGCTGGCAATCAGCCCCAGCATTTT. This sequence encodes CASRGQGAGNQPQHF.

This chain connects TRBV19 to TRBJ2-2; D uncertain. CDR3 length: 14 residues. The V and J ends lost 5 bases and 0 bases respectively, with 7 bases between them. CDR1 LNHDA and CDR2 SQIVND come from the germline V gene (reference sequence). CDR3 in DNA: TGTGCCAGTAGTGAACATCCGAACACCGGGGAGCTGTTTTTT. Protein sequence: CASSEHPNTGELFF.

The chain carries TRBV5-1 and TRBJ1-2; D unresolved. Germline V gene sequence: CDR1 SGHRS, CDR2 YFSETQ. The CDR3 is made up of 12 amino acids. V was shortened by 4 bases and J by 6 bases, with 10 bases between the two germline ends. Here the CDR3 reads CASSLDKNGYTF. CDR3 nucleotides: TGCGCCAGCAGCCTGGATAAAAATGGCTACACCTTC.

The V gene is TRBV7-9, the J gene TRBJ1-2; weak D call: TRBD1 (5 bases). Trimming stripped 3 bases from V and 4 bases from J, with 9 bases between. The CDR3 spans 13 residues. Germline CDR1 is SEHNR and CDR2 is FQNEAQ (reference sequence). The CDR3 loop is CASSFGQGYGYTF. The CDR3 coding sequence is TGTGCCAGCAGCTTCGGGCAGGGCTATGGCTACACCTTC. Filled out from reference TRBV7-9 and TRBJ1-2, the complete variable domain reads DTGVSQNPRHKITKRGQNVTFRCDPISEHNRLYWYRQTLGQGPEFLTYFQNEAQLEKSRLLSDRFSAERPKGSFSTLEIQRTEQGDSAMYLCASSFGQGYGYTFGSGTRLTVV.

This sequence joins TRBV28 and TRBJ2-7; 13 positions agree with TRBD2. Losses at the gene ends were 5 bases for V and 3 bases for J; bases not matched to a gene: 10. Germline CDR1 is MDHEN and CDR2 is SYDVKM. This CDR3 has 17 amino acids. CDR3 in DNA: TGTGCCAGCAGTAATCAATCCGGGACTAGCGGGAACTACGAGCAGTACTTC. Amino acids: CASSNQSGTSGNYEQYF.

This chain joins TRBV30 and TRBJ1-4; tentatively, D is TRBD1 (5 bases). Per germline, CDR1 GTSNPN and CDR2 SVGIG (reference sequence). This CDR3 is 14 amino acids long. Between the trimmed V and J ends, which lost 0 bases and 4 bases, there was a span of 9 bases. The CDR3 protein is CAWSVSDSNEKLFF. DNA of the CDR3: TGTGCCTGGAGTGTCTCCGACAGTAATGAAAAACTGTTTTTT.

The V gene is TRBV7-2, the J gene TRBJ2-3, with 8 bases matching TRBD2. J lost 0 bases, V lost 1 base, and 6 bases had no gene match. This CDR3 spans 17 amino acids. Germline V gene lookup returns CDR1 SGHTA and CDR2 FQGNSA. The CDR3 is CASSLEFTSGSTDTQYF. The CDR3 DNA follows: TGTGCCAGCAGCTTAGAGTTCACTAGCGGTAGCACAGATACGCAGTATTTT. The variable domain in full, completed from reference TRBV7-2 and TRBJ2-3, reads GAGVSQSPSNKVTEKGKDVELRCDPISGHTALYWYRQSLGQGLEFLIYFQGNSAPDKSGLPSDRFSAERTGGSVSTLTIQRTQQEDSAVYLCASSLEFTSGSTDTQYFGPGTRLTVL.

This chain joins TRBV19 and TRBJ2-3; maybe TRBD2 (6 bases). The V and J ends lost 9 bases and 0 bases respectively, with 13 bases between them. In germline, CDR1 is LNHDA, CDR2 SQIVND (reference sequence). CDR3 length: 14 residues. The CDR3 nucleotides are TGTGCCAGCCAGGACGGGGGTAGCACAGATACGCAGTATTTT. Its protein product is CASQDGGSTDTQYF.

The rearrangement uses TRBV18 and TRBJ1-1; no clear D. The ends were cut back, 3 bases at V and 3 bases at J, with 8 bases in the middle. The germline gives CDR1 KGHSH, CDR2 LQKENI. CDR3 length: 13 amino acids. The CDR3 is CASSPSSDTEAFF. The CDR3, as DNA: TGTGCCAGCTCACCGTCAAGCGACACTGAAGCTTTCTTT.

This clone was counted between two and nine times. V and J are TRBV6-6 and TRBJ1-1; D is possibly TRBD1 (6 bases). V lost 8 bases, J lost 6 bases, and 13 bases lay in between. Germline V gene data show CDR1 as MNHNY and CDR2 as SVGAGI (reference sequence). The CDR3 contains 12 residues. As DNA, the CDR3 is TGTGCCAGCTCCTACCACAGGGCTGAAGCTTTCTTT. This encodes CASSYHRAEAFF.

This clone was found a few times. J is TRBJ2-7 and V is TRBV2, with 8 bases that match TRBD2. The CDR3 is 15 amino acids. Germline V CDR1 and CDR2: SNHLY, FYNNEI. Trimming at V came to 1 base and at J to 2 bases, leaving 4 bases not matched to a gene. Here the CDR3 reads CASSEGSGIPYEQYF. CDR3 DNA sequence: TGTGCCAGCAGTGAAGGTAGCGGGATACCCTACGAGCAGTACTTC.

V is TRBV27 and J is TRBJ1-1, with TRBD1 identical over 10 bases. The CDR3 covers 13 residues. The V gene end was trimmed by 6 bases and the J gene end by 7 bases; junction bases not matched to a gene: 5. CDR1 is MNHEY, CDR2 SMNVEV, per germline (reference sequence). The chain's CDR3 is CASRWTGGDEAFF. The CDR3, as DNA: TGTGCCAGCAGGTGGACAGGGGGAGATGAAGCTTTCTTT.

The CDR3 protein is CASSETGGSYEQYF. The CDR3, as DNA: TGCGCCAGCAGTGAAACGGGAGGGTCCTACGAGCAGTACTTC. V and J are TRBV10-2 and TRBJ2-7; TRBD2 aligns across 8 bases. This CDR3 region has 14 residues. The ends lost 3 bases at V and 1 base at J; junction bases unmatched: 2. Per the germline V gene, CDR1 is WSHSY and CDR2 is SAAADI.

The rearrangement joins TRBV7-9 to TRBJ2-2; the match to TRBD1 covers 9 bases. Germline CDR1 and CDR2: SEHNR and FQNEAQ (reference sequence). This CDR3 spans 16 amino acids. Losses at the gene ends were 5 bases for V and 4 bases for J; bases not matched to a gene: 8. In DNA, the CDR3 is TGTGCCAGCAGCCCCGGCGGGACAGGGCCCACCGGGGAGCTGTTTTTT. Translation: CASSPGGTGPTGELFF.

The rearrangement links TRBV5-4 to TRBJ1-2, with D uncertain. Germline V gene data show CDR1 as SGHNT and CDR2 as YYREEE (reference sequence). CDR3 length: 15 residues. Trimming left V 0 bases short and J 0 bases short, with 9 bases between. The CDR3 reads CASSLGTGANYGYTF. As DNA, the CDR3 is TGTGCCAGCAGCTTGGGGACGGGAGCTAACTATGGCTACACCTTC.